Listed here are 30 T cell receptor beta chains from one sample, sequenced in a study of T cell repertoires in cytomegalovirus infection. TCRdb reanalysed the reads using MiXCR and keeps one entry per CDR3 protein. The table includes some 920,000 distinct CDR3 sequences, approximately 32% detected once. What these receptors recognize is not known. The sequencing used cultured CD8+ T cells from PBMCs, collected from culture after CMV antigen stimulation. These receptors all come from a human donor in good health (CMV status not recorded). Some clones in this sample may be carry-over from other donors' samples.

CDR3 sequence reads: CASSLRGGPKAYGYTF. In DNA form, the CDR3 reads TGCGCCAGCAGCCTGAGGGGGGGACCCAAGGCCTATGGCTACACCTTC. V and J are TRBV4-1 and TRBJ1-2, with a tentative D call TRBD1 (6 bases). This CDR3 region has 16 residues. CDR1 and CDR2 (germline): MGHRA, YSYEKL. The germline V and J ends were trimmed by 4 bases and 4 bases, with 19 bases remaining between them.

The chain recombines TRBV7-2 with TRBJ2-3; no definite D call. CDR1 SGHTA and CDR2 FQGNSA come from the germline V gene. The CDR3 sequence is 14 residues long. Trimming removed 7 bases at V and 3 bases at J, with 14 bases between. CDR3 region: CASTPLYPTDTQYF. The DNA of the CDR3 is TGTGCCAGCACCCCACTGTATCCTACAGATACGCAGTATTTT.

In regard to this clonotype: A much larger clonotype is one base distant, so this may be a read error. CDR3 amino acids: CASSLLVDRGDTEAFF. The CDR3 DNA is TGTGCCAGCAGCTTACTTGTCGACAGAGGGGACACTGAAGCTTTCTTT. The rearrangement links TRBV7-6 to TRBJ1-1; TRBD1 might be the D (5 bases). Germline V lookup: CDR1 SGHVS, CDR2 FNYEAQ. V lost 2 bases to trimming and J lost 3 bases, with 16 bases between them. The CDR3 consists of 16 residues.

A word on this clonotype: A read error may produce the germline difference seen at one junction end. CDR3 region: CASSLRLTGFRETLYF. The CDR3, as DNA: TGTGCCAGCAGCCTTCGTCTGACAGGGTTCCGAGAGACCCTGTACTTC. This chain links TRBV14 with TRBJ2-5; 7 positions agree with TRBD1. CDR1 and CDR2 from the germline V gene are SGHDN and FVKESK. The CDR3 runs to 16 residues.

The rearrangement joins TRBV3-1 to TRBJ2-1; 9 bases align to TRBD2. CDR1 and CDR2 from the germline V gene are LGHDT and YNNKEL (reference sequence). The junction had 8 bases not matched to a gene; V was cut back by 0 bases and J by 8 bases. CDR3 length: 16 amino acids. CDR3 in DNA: TGTGCCAGCAGCCAAGAGGCGGGACTAGCCAGCCATGAGCAGTTCTTC. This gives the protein CASSQEAGLASHEQFF.

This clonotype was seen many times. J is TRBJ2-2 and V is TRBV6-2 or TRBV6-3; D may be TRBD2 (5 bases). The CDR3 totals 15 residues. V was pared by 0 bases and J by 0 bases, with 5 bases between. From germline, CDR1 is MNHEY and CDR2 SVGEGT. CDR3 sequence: CASSYSGTNTGELFF. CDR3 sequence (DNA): TGTGCCAGCAGTTACTCCGGGACGAACACCGGGGAGCTGTTTTTT.

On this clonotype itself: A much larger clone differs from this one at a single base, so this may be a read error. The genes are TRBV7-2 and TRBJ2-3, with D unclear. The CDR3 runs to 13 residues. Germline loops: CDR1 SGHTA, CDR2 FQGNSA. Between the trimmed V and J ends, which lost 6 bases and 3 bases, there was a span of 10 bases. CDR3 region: CASSIKATDTQYF. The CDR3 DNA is TGTGCCAGCAGTATTAAAGCGACAGATACGCAGTATTTT. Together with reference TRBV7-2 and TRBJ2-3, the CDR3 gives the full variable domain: GAGVSQSPSNKVTEKGKDVELRCDPISGHTALYWYRQSLGQGLEFLIYFQGNSAPDKSGLPSDRFSAERTGGSVSTLTIQRTQQEDSAVYLCASSIKATDTQYFGPGTRLTVL.

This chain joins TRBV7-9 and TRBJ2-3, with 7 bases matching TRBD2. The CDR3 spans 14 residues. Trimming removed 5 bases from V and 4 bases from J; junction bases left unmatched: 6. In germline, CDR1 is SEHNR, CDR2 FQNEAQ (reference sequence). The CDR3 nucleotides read TGTGCCAGCAGCGACGGGGGGTCCGCAGATACGCAGTATTTT. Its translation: CASSDGGSADTQYF.

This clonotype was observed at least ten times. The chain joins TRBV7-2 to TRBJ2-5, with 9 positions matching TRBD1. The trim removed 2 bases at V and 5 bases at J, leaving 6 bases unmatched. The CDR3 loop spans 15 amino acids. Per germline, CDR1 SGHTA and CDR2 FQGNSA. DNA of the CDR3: TGTGCCAGCAGCTTAACGGGACAGGGAGGGGAGACCCAGTACTTC. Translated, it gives CASSLTGQGGETQYF.

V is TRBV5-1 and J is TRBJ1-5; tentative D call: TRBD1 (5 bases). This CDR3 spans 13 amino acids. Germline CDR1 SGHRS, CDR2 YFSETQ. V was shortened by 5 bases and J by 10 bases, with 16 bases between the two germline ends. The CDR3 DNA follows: TGCGCCAGCAGTCCCCGGGGCATCCCTCCCCAGCATTTT. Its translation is CASSPRGIPPQHF. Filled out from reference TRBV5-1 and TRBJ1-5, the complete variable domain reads KAGVTQTPRYLIKTRGQQVTLSCSPISGHRSVSWYQQTPGQGLQFLFEYFSETQRNKGNFPGRFSGRQFSNSRSEMNVSTLELGDSALYLCASSPRGIPPQHFGDGTRLSIL.

In DNA, the CDR3 is TGTGCCAGCAGCCATCCGGGACTAAGCTACGAGCAGTACTTC. This codes for CASSHPGLSYEQYF. This rearrangement joins TRBV11-1 to TRBJ2-7; 7 bases align to TRBD2. Germline CDR1 SGHAT, CDR2 FQDESV (reference sequence). V was pared by 5 bases and J by 3 bases, with 7 bases of the junction left unmatched. The CDR3 spans 14 residues.

The CDR3 DNA reads TGTGCCAGCAGTGGTGAGGAGGACGAGCAGTTCTTC. Its translation is CASSGEEDEQFF. V gene TRBV25-1 combines with J gene TRBJ2-1, with a tentative D call TRBD2 (5 bases). Looked up from germline, CDR1 is MGHDK and CDR2 is SYGVNS. Trimming took off 4 bases at V and 10 bases at J, with 11 bases between the two ends. The CDR3 is 12 residues long. Variable domain in full (rest from reference TRBV25-1 and TRBJ2-1): EADIYQTPRYLVIGTGKKITLECSQTMGHDKMYWYQQDPGMELHLIHYSYGVNSTEKGDLSSESTVSRIRTEHFPLTLESARPSHTSQYLCASSGEEDEQFFGPGTRLTVL.

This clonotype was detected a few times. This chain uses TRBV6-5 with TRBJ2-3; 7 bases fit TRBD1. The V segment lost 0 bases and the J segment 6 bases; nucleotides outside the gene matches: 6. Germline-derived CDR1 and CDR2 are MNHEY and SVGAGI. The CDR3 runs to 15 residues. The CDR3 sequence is CASSYSKGARDTQYF. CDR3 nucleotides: TGTGCCAGCAGTTACTCGAAGGGGGCGCGGGATACGCAGTATTTT.

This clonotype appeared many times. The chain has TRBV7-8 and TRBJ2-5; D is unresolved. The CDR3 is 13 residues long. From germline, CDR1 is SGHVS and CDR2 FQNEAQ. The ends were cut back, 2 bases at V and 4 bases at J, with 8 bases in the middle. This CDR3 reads CASSLRPRETQYF. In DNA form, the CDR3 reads TGTGCCAGCAGCTTACGCCCCCGAGAGACCCAGTACTTC.

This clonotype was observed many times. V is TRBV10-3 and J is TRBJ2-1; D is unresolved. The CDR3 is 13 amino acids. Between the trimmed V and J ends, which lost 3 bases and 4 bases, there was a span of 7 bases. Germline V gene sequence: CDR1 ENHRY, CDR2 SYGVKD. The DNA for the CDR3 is TGTGCCATCAGTGAAGTGACTTACAATGAGCAGTTCTTC. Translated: CAISEVTYNEQFF.

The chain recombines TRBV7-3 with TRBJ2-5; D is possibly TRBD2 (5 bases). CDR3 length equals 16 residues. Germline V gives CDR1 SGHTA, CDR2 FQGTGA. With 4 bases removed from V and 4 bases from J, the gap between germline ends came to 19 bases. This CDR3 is CASSSTTEGYRETQYF. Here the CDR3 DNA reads TGTGCCAGCAGCTCCACTACCGAGGGATATCGAGAGACCCAGTACTTC.

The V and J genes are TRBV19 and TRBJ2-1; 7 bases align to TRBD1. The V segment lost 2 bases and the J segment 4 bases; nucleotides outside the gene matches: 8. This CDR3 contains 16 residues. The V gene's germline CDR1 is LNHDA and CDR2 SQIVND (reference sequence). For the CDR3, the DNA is TGTGCCAGTAGTATACGGGACAGTGCCTTGTACAATGAGCAGTTCTTC. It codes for CASSIRDSALYNEQFF.

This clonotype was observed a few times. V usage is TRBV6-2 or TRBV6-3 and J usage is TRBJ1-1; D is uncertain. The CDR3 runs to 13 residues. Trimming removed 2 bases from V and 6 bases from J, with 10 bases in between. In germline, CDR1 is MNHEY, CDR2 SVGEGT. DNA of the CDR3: TGTGCCAGCAGTTACGTTCAGAAGGCTGAAGCTTTCTTT. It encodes CASSYVQKAEAFF.

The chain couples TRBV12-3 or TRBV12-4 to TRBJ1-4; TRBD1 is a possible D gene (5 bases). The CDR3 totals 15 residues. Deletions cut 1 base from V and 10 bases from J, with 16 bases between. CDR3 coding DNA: TGTGCCAGCAGTTTAGAAGCAGGGTTAATTGGAAAACTGTTTTTT. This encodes CASSLEAGLIGKLFF.

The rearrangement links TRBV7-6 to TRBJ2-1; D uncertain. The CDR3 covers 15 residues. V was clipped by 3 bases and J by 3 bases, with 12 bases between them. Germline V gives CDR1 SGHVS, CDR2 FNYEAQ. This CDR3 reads CASSLAVSYYNEQFF. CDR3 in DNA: TGTGCCAGCAGCTTGGCCGTCTCGTACTACAATGAGCAGTTCTTC.

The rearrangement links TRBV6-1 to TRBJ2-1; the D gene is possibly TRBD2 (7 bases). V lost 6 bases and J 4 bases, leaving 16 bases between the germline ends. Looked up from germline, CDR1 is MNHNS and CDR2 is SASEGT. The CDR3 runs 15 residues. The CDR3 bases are TGTGCCAGCAGAGGGGGGGGCCTCGATTACAATGAGCAGTTCTTC. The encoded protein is CASRGGGLDYNEQFF.

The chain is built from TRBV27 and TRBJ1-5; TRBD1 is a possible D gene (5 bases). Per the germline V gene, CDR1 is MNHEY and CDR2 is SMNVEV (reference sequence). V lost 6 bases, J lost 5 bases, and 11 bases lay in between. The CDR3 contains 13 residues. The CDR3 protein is CASRQGVYQPQHF. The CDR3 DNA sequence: TGTGCCAGCAGACAAGGGGTGTATCAGCCCCAGCATTTT.

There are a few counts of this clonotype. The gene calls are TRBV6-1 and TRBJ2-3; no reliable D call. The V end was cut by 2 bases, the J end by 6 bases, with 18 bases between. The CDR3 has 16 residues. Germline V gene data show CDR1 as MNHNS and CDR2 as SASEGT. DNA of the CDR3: TGTGCCAGCAGTGAACGTAGGGTTTCCTGGGTGGATACGCAGTATTTT. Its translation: CASSERRVSWVDTQYF.

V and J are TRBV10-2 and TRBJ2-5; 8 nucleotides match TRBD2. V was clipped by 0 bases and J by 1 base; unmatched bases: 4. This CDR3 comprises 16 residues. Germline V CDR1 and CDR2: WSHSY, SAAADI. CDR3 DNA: TGCGCCAGCAGTGAGTCGAAGCGGGGGCTCCAAGAGACCCAGTACTTC. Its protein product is CASSESKRGLQETQYF.

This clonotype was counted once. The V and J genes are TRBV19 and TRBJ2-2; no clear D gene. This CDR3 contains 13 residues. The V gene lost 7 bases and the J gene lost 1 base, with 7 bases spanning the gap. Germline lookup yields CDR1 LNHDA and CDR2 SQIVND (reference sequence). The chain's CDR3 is CASTSQNTGELFF. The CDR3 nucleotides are TGTGCCAGTACATCCCAGAACACCGGGGAGCTGTTTTTT.

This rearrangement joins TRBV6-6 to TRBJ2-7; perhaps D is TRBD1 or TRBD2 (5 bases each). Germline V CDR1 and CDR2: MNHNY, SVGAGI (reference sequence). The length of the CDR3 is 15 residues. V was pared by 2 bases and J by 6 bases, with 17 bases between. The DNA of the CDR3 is TGTGCCAGCAGTTACCTCTCCGGCAGGGAGATCGAGCAGTACGTC. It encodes CASSYLSGREIEQYV.

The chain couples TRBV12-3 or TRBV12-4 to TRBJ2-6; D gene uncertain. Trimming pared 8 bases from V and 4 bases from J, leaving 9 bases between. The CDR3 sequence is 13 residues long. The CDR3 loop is CASPMSGANVLTF. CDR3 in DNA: TGTGCCAGCCCTATGTCCGGGGCCAACGTCCTGACTTTC.

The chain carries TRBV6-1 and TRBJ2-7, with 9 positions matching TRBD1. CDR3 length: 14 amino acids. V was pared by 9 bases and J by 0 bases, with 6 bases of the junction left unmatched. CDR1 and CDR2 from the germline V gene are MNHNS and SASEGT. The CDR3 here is CASGQGRNSYEQYV. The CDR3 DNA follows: TGTGCCAGTGGACAGGGGCGAAACTCCTACGAGCAGTACGTC.

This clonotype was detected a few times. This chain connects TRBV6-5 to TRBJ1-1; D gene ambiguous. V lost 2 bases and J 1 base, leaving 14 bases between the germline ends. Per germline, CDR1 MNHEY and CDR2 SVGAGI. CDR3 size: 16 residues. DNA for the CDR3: TGTGCCAGCAGTTACACCACGGTTGGCAGGAACACTGAAGCTTTCTTT. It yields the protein CASSYTTVGRNTEAFF.

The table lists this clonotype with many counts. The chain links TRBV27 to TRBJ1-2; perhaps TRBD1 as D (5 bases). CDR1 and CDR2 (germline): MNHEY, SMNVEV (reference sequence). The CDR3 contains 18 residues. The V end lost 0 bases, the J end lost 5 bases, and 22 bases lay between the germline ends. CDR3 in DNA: TGTGCCAGCAGTTTATCCTCCCTATCCGGGACGGATATTTATGGCTACACCTTC. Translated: CASSLSSLSGTDIYGYTF.